This T cell receptor beta chain was observed in a study of blood T cell repertoires in COVID-19. At the level of the study: COVID-19 samples from acute and convalescent phases originated in the United States, Italy and Spain. T cells, B-cell-depleted T cells, or PBMCs provided the cDNA or gDNA that served as material.

With 2 bases clipped from V and 10 bases from J, the junction kept 11 bases outside the gene matches. Germline CDR1 SEHNR, CDR2 FQNEAQ (reference sequence). The CDR3 spans 15 residues. Original processing methods: Nucleated cell number was recorded as an estimate derived from reference gene primer amplification. Profiling relied on immunoSEQ multiplex PCR, and the TCRdb table lists in-frame clones only, not all of them. V and J calls and clone size follow that table, whereas D and trimming were derived from the DNA. The sample lists roughly 290,000 clones, approximately 83% seen once, with around 2.1% in the top ten.

The sequencing input was peripheral blood. This rearrangement joins TRBV7-9 to TRBJ2-1; 7 bases fit TRBD2. The sequence derives from a woman under 40 who had recovered from COVID-19. CDR3 loop: CASSLQTGRAGEQFF. CDR3 nucleotide sequence: TGTGCCAGCAGCTTACAAACAGGCCGAGCGGGAGAGCAGTTCTTC.